The TCR beta chain under discussion was sequenced for a study of T-cell reconstitution after alpha-beta-depleted transplantation in children. The table lists this clonotype with a few counts. Germline CDR1 is SGHDN and CDR2 is FVKESK. Trimming took off 10 bases at V and 3 bases at J, with 3 bases between the two ends. The CDR3 runs to 9 residues. Unique molecular identifiers were incorporated during preparation of the TCRbeta library. TCRdb re-called the PCR reads with MiXCR, one entry per CDR3 protein. Of over 550,000 distinct CDR3 sequences in the sample, roughly 10% were seen once. This specimen consisted of PBMCs from the stem cell graft donor, obtained from the stem cell graft. The sequence derives from a human donor who donated a stem cell graft to a child with acute myeloid leukemia. This sequence joins TRBV14 and TRBJ2-5, with D unclear. As DNA, the CDR3 is TGTGCCATTAAAGAGACCCAGTACTTC. Protein sequence: CAIKETQYF.